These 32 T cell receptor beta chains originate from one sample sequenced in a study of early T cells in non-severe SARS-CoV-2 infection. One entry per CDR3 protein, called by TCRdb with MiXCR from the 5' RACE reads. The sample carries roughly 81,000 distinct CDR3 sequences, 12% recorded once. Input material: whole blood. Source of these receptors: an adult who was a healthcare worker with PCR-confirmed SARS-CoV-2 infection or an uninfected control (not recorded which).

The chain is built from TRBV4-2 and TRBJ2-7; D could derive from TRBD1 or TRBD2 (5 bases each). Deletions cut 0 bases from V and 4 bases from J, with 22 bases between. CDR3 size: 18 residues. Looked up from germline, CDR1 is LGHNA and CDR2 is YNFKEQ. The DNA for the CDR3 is TGTGCCAGCAGCCAAGACGGTAGGGGACGGACGTACAGGTACGAGCAGTACTTC. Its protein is CASSQDGRGRTYRYEQYF.

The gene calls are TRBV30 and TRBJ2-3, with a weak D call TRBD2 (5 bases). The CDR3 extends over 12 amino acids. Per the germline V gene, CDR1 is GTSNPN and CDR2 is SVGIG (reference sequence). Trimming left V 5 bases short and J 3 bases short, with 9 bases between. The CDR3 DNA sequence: TGTGCCTGGGGACGGGGAACAGATACGCAGTATTTT. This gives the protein CAWGRGTDTQYF.

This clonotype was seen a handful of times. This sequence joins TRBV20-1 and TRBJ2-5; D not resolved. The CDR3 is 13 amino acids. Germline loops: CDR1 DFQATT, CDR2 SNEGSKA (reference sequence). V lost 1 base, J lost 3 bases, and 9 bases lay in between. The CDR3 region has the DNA TGCAGTGCTAGAGGGAGCCGCGAAGAGACCCAGTACTTC. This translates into CSARGSREETQYF.

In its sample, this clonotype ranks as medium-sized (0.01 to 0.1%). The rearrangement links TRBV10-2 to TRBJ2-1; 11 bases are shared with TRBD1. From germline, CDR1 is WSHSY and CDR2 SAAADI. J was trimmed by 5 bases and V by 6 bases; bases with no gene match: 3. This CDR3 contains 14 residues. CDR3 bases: TGCGCCAGCAGCGGGACAGGGGGGAACAATGAGCAGTTCTTC. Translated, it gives CASSGTGGNNEQFF.

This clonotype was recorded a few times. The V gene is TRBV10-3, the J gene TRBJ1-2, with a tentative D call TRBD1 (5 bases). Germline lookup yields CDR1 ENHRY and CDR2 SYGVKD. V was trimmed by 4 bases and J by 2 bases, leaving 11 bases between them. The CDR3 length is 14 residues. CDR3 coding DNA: TGTGCCATCAGTGTAAACCGGGACAACTATGGCTACACCTTC. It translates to CAISVNRDNYGYTF.

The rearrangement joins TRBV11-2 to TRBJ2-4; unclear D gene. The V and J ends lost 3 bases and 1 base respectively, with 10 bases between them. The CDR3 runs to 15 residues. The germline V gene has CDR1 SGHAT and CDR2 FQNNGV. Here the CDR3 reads CASSFSPGAKNIQYF. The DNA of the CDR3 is TGTGCCAGCAGCTTCTCCCCTGGGGCCAAAAACATTCAGTACTTC.

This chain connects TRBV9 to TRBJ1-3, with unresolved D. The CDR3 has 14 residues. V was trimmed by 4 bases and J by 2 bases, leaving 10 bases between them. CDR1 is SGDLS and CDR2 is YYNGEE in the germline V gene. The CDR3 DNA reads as TGTGCCAGCAGCCCCCCCGGCCCTGGAAACACCATATATTTT. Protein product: CASSPPGPGNTIYF.

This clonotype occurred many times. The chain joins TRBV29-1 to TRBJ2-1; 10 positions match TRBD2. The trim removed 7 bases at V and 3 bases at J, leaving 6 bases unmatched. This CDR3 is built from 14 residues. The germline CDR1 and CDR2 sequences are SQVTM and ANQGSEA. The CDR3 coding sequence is TGCAGCGCACGCCTAGCGGGAGACTACAATGAGCAGTTCTTC. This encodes CSARLAGDYNEQFF.

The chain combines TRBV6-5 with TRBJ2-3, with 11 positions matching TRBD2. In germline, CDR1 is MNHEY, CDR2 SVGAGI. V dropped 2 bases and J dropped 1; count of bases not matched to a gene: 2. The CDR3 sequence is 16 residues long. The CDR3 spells CASSYLTSGGTDTQYF. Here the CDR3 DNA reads TGTGCCAGCAGTTACCTGACTAGCGGGGGCACAGATACGCAGTATTTT.

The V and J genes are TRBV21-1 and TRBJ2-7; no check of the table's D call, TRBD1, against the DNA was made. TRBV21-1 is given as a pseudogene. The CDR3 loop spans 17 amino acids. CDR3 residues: CASSRERAGQGKYEQYF. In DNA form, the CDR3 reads TGTGCCAGCAGCAGAGAAAGAGCGGGACAGGGAAAATACGAGCAGTACTTC.

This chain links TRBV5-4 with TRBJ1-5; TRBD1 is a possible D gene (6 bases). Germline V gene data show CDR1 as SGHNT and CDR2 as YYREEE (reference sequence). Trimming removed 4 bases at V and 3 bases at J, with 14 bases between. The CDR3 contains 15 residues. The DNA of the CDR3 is TGTGCCAGCAGCGTAGGGGGATTCAACAATCAGCCCCAGCATTTT. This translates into CASSVGGFNNQPQHF.

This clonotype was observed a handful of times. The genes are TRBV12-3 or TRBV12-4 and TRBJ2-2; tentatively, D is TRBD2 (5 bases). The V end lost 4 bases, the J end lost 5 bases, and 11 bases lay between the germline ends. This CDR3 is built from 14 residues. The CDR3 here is CASSSAPGTGELFF. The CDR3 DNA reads TGTGCCAGCAGTTCGGCCCCGGGGACCGGGGAGCTGTTTTTT.

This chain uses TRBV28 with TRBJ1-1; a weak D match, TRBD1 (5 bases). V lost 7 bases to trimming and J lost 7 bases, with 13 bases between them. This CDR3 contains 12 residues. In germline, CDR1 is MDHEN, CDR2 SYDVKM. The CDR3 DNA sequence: TGTGCCAGCACTCTTCCTCAGGGTGAAGCTTTCTTT. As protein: CASTLPQGEAFF.

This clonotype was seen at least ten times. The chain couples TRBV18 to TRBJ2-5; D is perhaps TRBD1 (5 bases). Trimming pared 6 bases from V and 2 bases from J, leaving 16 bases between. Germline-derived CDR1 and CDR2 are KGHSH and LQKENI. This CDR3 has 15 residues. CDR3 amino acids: CASSATPRQQETQYF. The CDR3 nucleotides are TGTGCCAGCTCGGCCACCCCCCGACAGCAAGAGACCCAGTACTTC.

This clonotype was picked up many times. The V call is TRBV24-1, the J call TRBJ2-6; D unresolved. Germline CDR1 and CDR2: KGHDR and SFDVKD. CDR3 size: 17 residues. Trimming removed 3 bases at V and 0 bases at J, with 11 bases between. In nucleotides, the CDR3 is TGTGCCACCAGTGATACCGACATCCTCTCTGGGGCCAACGTCCTGACTTTC. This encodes CATSDTDILSGANVLTF.

CDR3 DNA sequence: TGTGCCAGCAGCCCCCGACTAGCGGGGGCCCGCACAGATACGCAGTATTTT. This encodes CASSPRLAGARTDTQYF. V is TRBV5-6 and J is TRBJ2-3; 12 positions match TRBD2. With V trimmed by 4 bases and J by 1 base, 7 bases remained unmatched. Germline V gene lookup returns CDR1 SGHDT and CDR2 YYEEEE. The CDR3 runs to 17 residues.

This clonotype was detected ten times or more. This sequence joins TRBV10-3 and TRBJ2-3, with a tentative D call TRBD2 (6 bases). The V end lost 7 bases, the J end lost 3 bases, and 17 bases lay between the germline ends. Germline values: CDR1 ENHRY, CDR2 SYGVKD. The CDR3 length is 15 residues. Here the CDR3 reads CAITGSLALTDTQYF. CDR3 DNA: TGTGCCATCACCGGAAGTCTAGCGTTAACAGATACGCAGTATTTT.

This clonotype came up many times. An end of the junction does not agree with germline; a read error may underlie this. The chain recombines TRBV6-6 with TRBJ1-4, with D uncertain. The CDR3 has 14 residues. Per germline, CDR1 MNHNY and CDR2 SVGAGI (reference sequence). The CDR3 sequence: CASTYGATNEKLFF. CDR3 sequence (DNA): TGTGCCAGCACTTACGGTGCAACTAATGAAAAACTGTTTTTT.

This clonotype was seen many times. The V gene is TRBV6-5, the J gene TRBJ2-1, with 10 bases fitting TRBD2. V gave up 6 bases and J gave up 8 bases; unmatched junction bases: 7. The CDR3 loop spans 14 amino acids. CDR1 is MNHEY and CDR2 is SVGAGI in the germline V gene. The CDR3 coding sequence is TGTGCCAGCAGGGCTAGCGGGAGTTGGGATGAGCAGTTCTTC. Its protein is CASRASGSWDEQFF.

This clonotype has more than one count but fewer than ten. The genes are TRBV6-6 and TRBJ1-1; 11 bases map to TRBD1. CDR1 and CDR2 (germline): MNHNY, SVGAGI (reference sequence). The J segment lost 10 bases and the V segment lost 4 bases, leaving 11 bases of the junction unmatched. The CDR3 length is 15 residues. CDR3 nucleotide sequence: TGTGCCAGCAGTTCCACCGGGGGACAGGGGGATTTAGCTTTCTTT. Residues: CASSSTGGQGDLAFF.

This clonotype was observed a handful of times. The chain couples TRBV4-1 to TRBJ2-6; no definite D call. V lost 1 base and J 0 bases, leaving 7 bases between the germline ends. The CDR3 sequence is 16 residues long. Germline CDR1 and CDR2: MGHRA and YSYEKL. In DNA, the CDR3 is TGCGCCAGCAGCCAAGTCTCCCTCTCTGGGGCCAACGTCCTGACTTTC. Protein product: CASSQVSLSGANVLTF.

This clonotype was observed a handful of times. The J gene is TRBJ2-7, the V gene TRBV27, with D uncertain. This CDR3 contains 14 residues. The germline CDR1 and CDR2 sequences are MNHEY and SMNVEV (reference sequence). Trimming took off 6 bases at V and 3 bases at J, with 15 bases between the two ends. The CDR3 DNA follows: TGTGCCAGCAGCAAGCCCCAGACCAGCTACGAGCAGTACTTC. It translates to CASSKPQTSYEQYF.

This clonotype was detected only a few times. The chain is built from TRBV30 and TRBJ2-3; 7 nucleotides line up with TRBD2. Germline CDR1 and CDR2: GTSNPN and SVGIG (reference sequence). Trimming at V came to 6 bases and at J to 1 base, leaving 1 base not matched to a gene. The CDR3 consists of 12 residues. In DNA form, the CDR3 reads TGTGCCTGTCGGGGGGGCACAGATACGCAGTATTTT. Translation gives CACRGGTDTQYF.

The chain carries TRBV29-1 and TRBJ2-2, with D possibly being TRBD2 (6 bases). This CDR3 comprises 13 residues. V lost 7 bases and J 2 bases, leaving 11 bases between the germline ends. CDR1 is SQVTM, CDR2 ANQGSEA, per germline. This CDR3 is CSAGTPNTGELFF. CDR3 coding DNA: TGCAGCGCCGGGACTCCAAACACCGGGGAGCTGTTTTTT.

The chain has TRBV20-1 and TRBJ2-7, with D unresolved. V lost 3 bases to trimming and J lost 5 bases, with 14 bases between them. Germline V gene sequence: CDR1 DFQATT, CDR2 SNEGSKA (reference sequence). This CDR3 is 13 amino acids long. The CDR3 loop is CSASVDRSHEQYF. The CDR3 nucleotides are TGCAGTGCTAGTGTCGACCGATCCCACGAGCAGTACTTC.

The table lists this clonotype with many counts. The CDR3 nucleotides are TGTGCCAGCAGCTTGACTAGCGGATCAAACAATGAGCAGTTCTTC. Protein: CASSLTSGSNNEQFF. V is TRBV9 and J is TRBJ2-1; 9 bases are a match to TRBD2. Trimming at V came to 4 bases and at J to 5 bases, leaving 7 bases not matched to a gene. This CDR3 contains 15 residues. In germline, CDR1 is SGDLS, CDR2 YYNGEE.

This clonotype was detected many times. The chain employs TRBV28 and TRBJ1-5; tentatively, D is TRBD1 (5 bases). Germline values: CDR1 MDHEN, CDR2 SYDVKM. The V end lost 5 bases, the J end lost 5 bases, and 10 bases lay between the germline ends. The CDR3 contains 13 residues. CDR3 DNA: TGTGCCAGCAGTCCAGGGACCCATCAGCCCCAGCATTTT. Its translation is CASSPGTHQPQHF. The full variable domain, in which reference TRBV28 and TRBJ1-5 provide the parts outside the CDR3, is DVKVTQSSRYLVKRTGEKVFLECVQDMDHENMFWYRQDPGLGLRLIYFSYDVKMKEKGDIPEGYSVSREKKERFSLILESASTNQTSMYLCASSPGTHQPQHFGDGTRLSIL.

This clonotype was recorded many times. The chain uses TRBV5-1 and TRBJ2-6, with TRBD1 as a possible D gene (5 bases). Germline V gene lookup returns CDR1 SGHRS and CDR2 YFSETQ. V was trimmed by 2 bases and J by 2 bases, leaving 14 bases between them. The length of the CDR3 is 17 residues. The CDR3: CASSFTGYSTGANVLTF. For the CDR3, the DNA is TGCGCCAGCAGCTTTACAGGCTATTCTACTGGGGCCAACGTCCTGACTTTC.

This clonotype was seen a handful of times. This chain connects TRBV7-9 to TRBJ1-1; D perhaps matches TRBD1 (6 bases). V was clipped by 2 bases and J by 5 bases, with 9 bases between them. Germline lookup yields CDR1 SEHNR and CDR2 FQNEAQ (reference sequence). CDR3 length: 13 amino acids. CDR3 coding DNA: TGTGCCAGCAGCTTACAGGGGTGGACTGAAGCTTTCTTT. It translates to CASSLQGWTEAFF.

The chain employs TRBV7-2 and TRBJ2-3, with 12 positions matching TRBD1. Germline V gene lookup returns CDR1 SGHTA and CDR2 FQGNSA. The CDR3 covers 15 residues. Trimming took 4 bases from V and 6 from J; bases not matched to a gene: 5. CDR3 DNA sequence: TGTGCCAGCAGCTCCCGGGACAGGGGGCGGGATACGCAGTATTTT. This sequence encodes CASSSRDRGRDTQYF.

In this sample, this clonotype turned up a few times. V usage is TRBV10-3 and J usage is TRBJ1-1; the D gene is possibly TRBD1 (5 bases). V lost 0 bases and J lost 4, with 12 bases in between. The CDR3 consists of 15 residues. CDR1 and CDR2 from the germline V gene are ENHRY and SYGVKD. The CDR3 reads CAISESEGLGTEAFF. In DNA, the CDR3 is TGTGCCATCAGTGAGTCGGAGGGACTTGGCACTGAAGCTTTCTTT.

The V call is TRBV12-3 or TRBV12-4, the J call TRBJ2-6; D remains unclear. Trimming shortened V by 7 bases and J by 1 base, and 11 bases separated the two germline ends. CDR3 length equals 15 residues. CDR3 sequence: CASTTSGSGANVLTF. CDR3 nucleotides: TGTGCCAGCACCACCTCTGGGTCTGGGGCCAACGTCCTGACTTTC.